This entry concerns a single TCR beta chain. Its antigen is currently unknown. Running of the v3.0 immunoSEQ assay took place at survey level. The protocol was immunoSEQ multiplex PCR, while the TCRdb copy is restricted to in-frame clones and leaves out a portion. The sample contains about 21,000 clones, under 90% of which appear only once. This entry belongs to a study of long-term antiretroviral therapy in people with HIV. Study results and caveats: Older ART regimens were possibly in use when the blood was collected between about 2004 and 2018. At every time point, clones expanded before ART dominated the repertoire. CDR3 length ranges were narrower in HIV repertoires than in controls.

The CDR3 has 18 residues. The V end was cut by 3 bases, the J end by 2 bases, with 20 bases between. Germline V lookup: CDR1 LNHDA, CDR2 SQIVND (reference sequence). This receptor was taken from a man aged 45-65 years with HIV. V and J are TRBV19 and TRBJ1-3, with D unresolved. Sequencing used unsorted PBMCs, obtained at the start of antiretroviral therapy. Here the CDR3 reads CASSIDARTVGPGNTIYF. For the CDR3, the DNA is TGTGCCAGTAGTATTGATGCGAGGACCGTCGGGCCTGGAAACACCATATATTTT. Full variable domain (missing parts from reference TRBV19 and TRBJ1-3): DGGITQSPKYLFRKEGQNVTLSCEQNLNHDAMYWYRQDPGQGLRLIYYSQIVNDFQKGDIAEGYSVSREKKESFPLTVTSAQKNPTAFYLCASSIDARTVGPGNTIYFGEGSWLTVV.